This T cell receptor beta chain was sequenced for a study of blood T cells in healthy people across ages. On the study more broadly: For every two T cells, template switching captured about one barcoded beta molecule.

Combining a sample-barcoded 5' primer with a J-beta primer mix, a second PCR ran for roughly 6 to 11 cycles. TCRdb used MiXCR to reprocess the 5' RACE reads, holding one entry per CDR3 protein. Here the sample spans about 1.5 million distinct CDR3 sequences, approximately 43% being singletons. With regard to this clonotype: The antigen is unknown.

Findings of the study overall: Age advanced and TCR beta diversity per million T cells fell, roughly linearly. Estimates of total diversity, which came from one million sequenced T cells, were considered to be underestimates. Researchers said unsorted PBMCs prevented a conclusive naive versus antigen-experienced comparison.

Specimen: blood. The source of this sequence is a woman between 18 and 29 years old in good health.

CDR3 protein: CSVRQGGTGELFF. CDR3 coding DNA: TGCAGCGTGAGACAGGGGGGCACCGGGGAGCTGTTTTTT. The chain combines TRBV29-1 with TRBJ2-2; 9 bases are a match to TRBD1. Germline V gene lookup returns CDR1 SQVTM and CDR2 ANQGSEA. The CDR3 has 13 amino acids. V lost 6 bases and J lost 4; bases outside the gene matches: 3.